These T cell receptor beta chains were read from a single sample in a study of blood T cell repertoires in COVID-19. The assay was immunoSEQ multiplex PCR, and TCRdb's table has in-frame clones only and misses some. The repertoire has around 200,000 clones, over 75% of them found once; the top ten carry less than 8%. The sequenced sample consisted of PBMCs or T cells enriched from blood (not recorded which). The source of these receptors is a woman in her thirties or forties with acute COVID-19. The CDR3 runs from the conserved cysteine through the conserved F or W. A D gene is named only where the DNA matches it firmly. The size entry is marked missing in some rows and otherwise reads once, few, many or a size class.

V gene	D gene	J gene	clone size	CDR3 DNA	CDR3 protein
TRBV9	TRBD2	TRBJ2-7	few	TGTGCCAGCAGCGTAGAAAGCGGGGGCCTCTTTGGCGAGCAGTACTTC	CASSVESGGLFGEQYF
TRBV10-1	TRBD2	TRBJ2-1	NA	TGCGCCAGCAGTGAATTAGCGGGGGGGGACAATGAGCAGTTCTTC	CASSELAGGDNEQFF
TRBV6-5	NA	TRBJ2-4	NA	TGTGCCAGCGAATATGGGCTAGCCAAAAACATTCAGTACTTC	CASEYGLAKNIQYF
TRBV5-1	TRBD2	TRBJ2-3	NA	TGCGCCAGCAGCTTGGCGACTAGCGGGGGCCTTTTTAGCACAGATACGCAGTATTTT	CASSLATSGGLFSTDTQYF
TRBV30	NA	TRBJ2-7	NA	TGTGCCTGGAGTGAAAGGAGTCACAGGGAAAAGCAGTACTTC	CAWSERSHREKQYF
TRBV11-2	TRBD2	TRBJ2-7	NA	TGTGCCAGCAGTAGGACTAGCGGGAGCTCCTACGAGCAGTACTTC	CASSRTSGSSYEQYF
TRBV9	NA	TRBJ2-3	NA	TGTGCCAGCAGCGGGACAAGCACAGATACGCAGTATTTT	CASSGTSTDTQYF
TRBV27	NA	TRBJ1-2	NA	TGTGCCAGCAGTCAAAGGGAAGGACCCACTAGCTACTATGGCTACACCTTC	CASSQREGPTSYYGYTF
TRBV3-1/TRBV3-2	TRBD2	TRBJ2-6	NA	TGTGCCAGCAGCCAAGATAGCGGGGGCGGTAACGTCCTGACTTTC	CASSQDSGGGNVLTF
TRBV7-2	TRBD1	TRBJ2-5	NA	TGTGCCAGCAGCCCGGACAGGGAGACCCAGTACTTC	CASSPDRETQYF
TRBV30	TRBD1	TRBJ2-7	NA	TGTGCCTGGAGTGTAGGGACAGGGGGCTACGAGCAGTACTTC	CAWSVGTGGYEQYF
TRBV27	TRBD2	TRBJ2-2	NA	TGTGCCAGCAGTGCCGCTAGCGGGACTTACACCGGGGAGCTGTTTTTT	CASSAASGTYTGELFF
TRBV19	NA	TRBJ1-5	NA	TGTGCCAGTACCGGGTATGGGACTGGCAATCAGCCCCAGCATTTT	CASTGYGTGNQPQHF
TRBV28	NA	TRBJ1-5	NA	TGTGCCAGCAGTTTATCACAGGGAGTTCAGCCCCAGCATTTT	CASSLSQGVQPQHF
TRBV5-1	NA	TRBJ2-5	NA	TGCGCCAGCAGCTTGGACGGGAGTGGGCGAAGGGAGACCCAGTACTTC	CASSLDGSGRRETQYF
TRBV19	NA	TRBJ1-1	once	TGTGCCAGTAGTATTCGGGGGTTGAACACTGAAGCTTTCTTT	CASSIRGLNTEAFF
TRBV7-8	TRBD1	TRBJ1-1	NA	TGTGCCAGCAGCCGCGGGACAGCGACCGAAGCTTTCTTT	CASSRGTATEAFF
TRBV7-9	NA	TRBJ2-3	few	TGTGCCAGCAGCCCCCAAGGGGGGGCCCAGGGAGATACGCAGTATTTT	CASSPQGGAQGDTQYF
TRBV7-8	TRBD1	TRBJ1-5	NA	TGTGCCAGCAGCTTAGGGGCCAGGGGGGCCGGTCAGCCCCAGCATTTT	CASSLGARGAGQPQHF
TRBV3-1/TRBV3-2	NA	TRBJ1-5	NA	TGTGCCAGCAGCCAATCAAACGGGCAGCCCCAGCATTTT	CASSQSNGQPQHF
TRBV11-2	TRBD2	TRBJ2-2	NA	TGTGCCAGCCGGGAGGCGGCCAAGACAAACACCGGGGAGCTGTTTTTT	CASREAAKTNTGELFF
TRBV28	NA	TRBJ2-2	NA	TGTGCCAGCTCCCGATTTAGCTTAAAGGCCGGGGAGCTGTTTTTT	CASSRFSLKAGELFF
TRBV7-9	NA	TRBJ1-1	few	TGTGCCAGCAGTATCTCCACAGGTGCGGTTGAAGCTTTCTTT	CASSISTGAVEAFF
TRBV7-3	TRBD1	TRBJ2-1	NA	TGTGCCAGCAGCTTACGGTTGACAGGGGTCTCCTACAATGAGCAGTTCTTC	CASSLRLTGVSYNEQFF
TRBV7-3	TRBD2	TRBJ2-1	NA	TGTGCCACCACCCCCGAAGGGACTAGCTCCAATGAGCAGTTCTTC	CATTPEGTSSNEQFF
TRBV27	NA	TRBJ2-5	NA	TGTGCCAGCAGGGATGGGGGGATCGTGGAGACCCAGTACTTC	CASRDGGIVETQYF
TRBV2	TRBD1	TRBJ2-3	once	TGTGCCAGCGCGCGACAGGGTTTGTCCCTAACAGATACGCAGTATTTT	CASARQGLSLTDTQYF
TRBV7-3	TRBD1	TRBJ1-2	NA	TGTGCCAGCAGCTTAGGGGACAGGGGGAGGAACTATGGCTACACCTTC	CASSLGDRGRNYGYTF
TRBV25-1	NA	TRBJ2-5	NA	TGTGCCAGCAGTGAATACGGAACTATAGAGACCCAGTACTTC	CASSEYGTIETQYF
TRBV19	NA	TRBJ1-4	NA	TGTGCCAGTAGTAGGCAGAATAATGAAAAACTGTTTTTT	CASSRQNNEKLFF
TRBV7-8	NA	TRBJ2-3	NA	TGTGCCAGCAGCTTAGATGAGGCAACGGATACGCAGTATTTT	CASSLDEATDTQYF
TRBV5-1	TRBD1	TRBJ2-7	NA	TGCGCCAGCAGCTTTGGGGACAGGAGCTACGAGCAGTACTTC	CASSFGDRSYEQYF
TRBV6-1	NA	TRBJ2-1	NA	TGTGCCAGCGCGGATCCTTCTTCTAATGAGCAGTTCTTC	CASADPSSNEQFF
TRBV2	TRBD1	TRBJ1-5	NA	TGTGCCAGCGGGGGACAGGGGTGGAATCAGCCCCAGCATTTT	CASGGQGWNQPQHF
TRBV4-1	NA	TRBJ2-7	once	TGCGCCAGCAGCCAAGGCCTATCAAGCTACGAGCAGTACTTC	CASSQGLSSYEQYF
TRBV6-5	TRBD1	TRBJ1-2	once	TGTGCCAGCAGAGCCTCCCGGGACAGACACTATGGCTACACCTTC	CASRASRDRHYGYTF
TRBV6-5	TRBD1	TRBJ2-2	NA	TGTGCCAGCAGCCCCGGGACAGGGTTAATCGGGGAGCTGTTTTTT	CASSPGTGLIGELFF
TRBV7-2	TRBD1	TRBJ2-7	NA	TGTGCCAGCAGACAGGACAGGGGGCCCTACGAGCAGTACTTC	CASRQDRGPYEQYF
TRBV7-3	TRBD1	TRBJ2-3	once	TGTGCCAGCAGCTTAGGACAGGGTAAAGATACGCAGTATTTT	CASSLGQGKDTQYF
TRBV28	NA	TRBJ2-2	NA	TGTGCCAGCAGTCCCACGAACACCGGGGAGCTGTTTTTT	CASSPTNTGELFF
TRBV7-9	NA	TRBJ1-1	NA	TGTGCCAGCAGCCTCCAGGGGACGGGAGGAGCTTTCTTT	CASSLQGTGGAFF
TRBV9	TRBD1	TRBJ1-5	NA	TGTGCCAGCAGCCGCGGGACAGCCCCGGGGCCCCAGCATTTT	CASSRGTAPGPQHF
TRBV19	TRBD1	TRBJ2-7	NA	TGTGCCAGTAGTATCAGGGGACAGAACTACGAGCAGTACTTC	CASSIRGQNYEQYF
TRBV5-1	NA	TRBJ1-1	few	TGCGCCAGCAGCTTGAGGGGGGGTACTGAAGCTTTCTTT	CASSLRGGTEAFF
TRBV5-6	TRBD2	TRBJ2-1	NA	TGTGCCAGCAGCTTAGTTCTAGCGGGGCAGGGGAATGAGCAGTTCTTC	CASSLVLAGQGNEQFF
TRBV5-6	NA	TRBJ2-1	NA	TGTGCCAGCAGCTTCGACTTCAGCTACAATGAGCAGTTCTTC	CASSFDFSYNEQFF
TRBV7-8	NA	TRBJ1-1	NA	TGTGCCAGCAGCTTACCTTTCCGACGGGGCACTGAAGCTTTCTTT	CASSLPFRRGTEAFF
TRBV6-5	NA	TRBJ2-7	NA	TGTGCCAGCAGTTCGACACGGGGGTACGAGCAGTACTTC	CASSSTRGYEQYF
TRBV29-1	TRBD1	TRBJ2-7	NA	TGCAGCTTCATTCCGGGACAGGGTAAGCAGTACTTC	CSFIPGQGKQYF
TRBV28	TRBD2	TRBJ2-1	NA	TGTGCCAGCAGTAAACCTAGCGGGGGGTCTTACAATGAGCAGTTCTTC	CASSKPSGGSYNEQFF
TRBV3-1/TRBV3-2	NA	TRBJ1-2	NA	TGTGCCAGCAGCCAAAAGGCAGGGGACTATGGCTACACCTTC	CASSQKAGDYGYTF
TRBV18	TRBD1	TRBJ1-1	NA	TGTGCCAGCTCAGTTCAGGGGGAGGTGAACACTGAAGCTTTCTTT	CASSVQGEVNTEAFF
TRBV5-1	NA	TRBJ1-1	NA	TGCGCCAGCAGCTTGAAAGACGGGTACACTGAAGCTTTCTTT	CASSLKDGYTEAFF
TRBV7-3	TRBD1	TRBJ2-5	NA	TGTGCCAGCAGCCGATTCGGGGCAGGGGGTCAAGAGACCCAGTACTTC	CASSRFGAGGQETQYF
TRBV5-4	TRBD2	TRBJ2-2	NA	TGTGCCAGCAGCGTACTAGCGGCGAACACCGGGGAGCTGTTTTTT	CASSVLAANTGELFF
TRBV3-1/TRBV3-2	NA	TRBJ2-5	NA	TGTGCCAGCAGCCCAACCTTGGGCCATTTCCAAGAGACCCAGTACTTC	CASSPTLGHFQETQYF
TRBV11-2	NA	TRBJ2-3	NA	TGTGCCAGCAGCTATGACACCTCCAGGGATACGCAGTATTTT	CASSYDTSRDTQYF